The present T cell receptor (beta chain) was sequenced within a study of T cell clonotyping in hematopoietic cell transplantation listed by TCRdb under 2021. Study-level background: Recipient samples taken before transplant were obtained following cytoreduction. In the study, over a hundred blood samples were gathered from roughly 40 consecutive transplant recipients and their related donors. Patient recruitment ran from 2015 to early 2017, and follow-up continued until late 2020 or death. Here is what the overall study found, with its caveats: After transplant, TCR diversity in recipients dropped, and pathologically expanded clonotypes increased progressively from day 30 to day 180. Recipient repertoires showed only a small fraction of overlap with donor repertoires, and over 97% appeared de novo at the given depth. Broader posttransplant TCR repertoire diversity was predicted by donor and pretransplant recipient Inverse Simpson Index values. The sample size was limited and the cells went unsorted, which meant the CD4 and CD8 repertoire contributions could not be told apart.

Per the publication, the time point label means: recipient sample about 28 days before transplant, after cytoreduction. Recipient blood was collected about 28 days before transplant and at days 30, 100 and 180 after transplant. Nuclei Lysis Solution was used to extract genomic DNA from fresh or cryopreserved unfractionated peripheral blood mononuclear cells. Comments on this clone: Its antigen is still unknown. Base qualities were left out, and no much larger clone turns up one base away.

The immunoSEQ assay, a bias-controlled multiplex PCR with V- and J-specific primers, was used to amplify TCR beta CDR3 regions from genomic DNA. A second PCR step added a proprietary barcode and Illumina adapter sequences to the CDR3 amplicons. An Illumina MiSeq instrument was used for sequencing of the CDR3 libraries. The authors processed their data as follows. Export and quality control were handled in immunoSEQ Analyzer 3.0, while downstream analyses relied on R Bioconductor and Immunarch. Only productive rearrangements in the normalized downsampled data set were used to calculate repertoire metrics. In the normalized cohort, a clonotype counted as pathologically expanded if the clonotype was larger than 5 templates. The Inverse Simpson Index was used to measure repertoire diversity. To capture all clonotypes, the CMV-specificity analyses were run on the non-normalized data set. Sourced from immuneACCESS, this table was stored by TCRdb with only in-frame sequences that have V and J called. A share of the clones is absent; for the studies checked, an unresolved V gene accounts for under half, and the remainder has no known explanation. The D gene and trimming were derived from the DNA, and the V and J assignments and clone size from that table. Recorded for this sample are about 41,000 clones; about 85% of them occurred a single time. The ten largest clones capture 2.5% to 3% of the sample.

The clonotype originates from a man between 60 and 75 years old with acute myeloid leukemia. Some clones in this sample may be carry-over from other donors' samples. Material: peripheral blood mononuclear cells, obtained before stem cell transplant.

The CDR3 region has the sequence CASSEAIGQGGNEQFF. The nucleotide sequence reads TGTGCCAGCAGTGAAGCGATCGGACAGGGAGGGAATGAGCAGTTCTTC. The V and J segments used are TRBV2 and TRBJ2-1; possibly the D gene is TRBD1, per 8 matching bases. CDR1 and CDR2 were assigned from the germline V gene as SNHLY and FYNNEI. Trimming at the junction amounts to 0 bases on V and 7 bases on J, and the germline ends lie 16 bases apart. The CDR3 runs 16 residues from the cysteine to the phenylalanine. CDR3 DNA is the only sequence kept; it has 48 bases, read in frame from the first base.